What follows is one T cell receptor (beta chain) and its context. Its specificity is unknown. The source of the sample is a study of cytomegalovirus exposure and HLA in healthy donors. CDR1 and CDR2 (germline): SGHAT, FQNNGV. The CDR3 has 14 residues. V lost 10 bases and J 3 bases, leaving 18 bases between the germline ends. Healthy bone marrow donors made up the donor group. General study findings and limits: Upon later analysis, HLA-associated TCR beta chains proved more clonally expanded than other, equally common chains. In a later analysis, a genetic analysis reported fewer productive-TCR N-insertions in an Asian-associated ancestry cluster than the cohort average. Most TCR sequences were uncommon, yet certain public TCRs appeared in many donors.

The PCR ran on 60 Vbeta and 13 Jbeta primers. The protocol was immunoSEQ multiplex PCR, while the TCRdb copy is restricted to in-frame clones and leaves out a portion. The sample holds 85,000 to 100,000 clones, roughly three fifths seen once. The sequence came from a woman between 25 and 40 years old in good health and CMV-seronegative. The sample consisted of PBMCs. The chain has TRBV11-2 and TRBJ1-1; D possibly corresponds to TRBD1 (5 bases). The CDR3 reads CAIRTGGRDTEAFF. The CDR3 nucleotides read TGTGCCATCCGAACGGGGGGGAGGGACACTGAAGCTTTCTTT.